The next 32 T cell receptor beta chains were all read from a single sample in a study of blood T cells in healthy people across ages. Primed by a sample-barcoded 5' primer and a J-beta primer mix, a second PCR proceeded for about 6 to 11 cycles. TCRdb reprocessed the 5' RACE reads via MiXCR and lists one record per CDR3 protein. The sample lists some 920,000 distinct CDR3 sequences, just over 50% occurring once. The source material was blood. The receptors shown here come from a woman in her fifties or sixties in good health.

J is TRBJ2-3 and V is TRBV5-4, with 7 bases lining up with TRBD2. The germline V gene encodes CDR1 SGHNT and CDR2 YYREEE (reference sequence). CDR3 length: 15 amino acids. V was clipped by 1 base and J by 1 base; unmatched bases: 3. In DNA form, the CDR3 reads TGTGCCAGCAGCTTGAGCGGGGACCGCACAGATACGCAGTATTTT. Its protein is CASSLSGDRTDTQYF. The full variable domain, its missing parts supplied by reference TRBV5-4 and TRBJ2-3, is ETGVTQSPTHLIKTRGQQVTLRCSSQSGHNTVSWYQQALGQGPQFIFQYYREEENGRGNFPPRFSGLQFPNYSSELNVNALELDDSALYLCASSLSGDRTDTQYFGPGTRLTVL.

Turning to this clonotype: An end of the junction does not agree with germline; a read error may underlie this. The chain recombines TRBV4-1 with TRBJ2-1; 9 positions match TRBD2. Germline V gene sequence: CDR1 MGHRA, CDR2 YSYEKL. This CDR3 is built from 16 residues. The CDR3 bases are TGCACCAGCAGCGGACCCGGGACTAGCCGGTACAATGAGCAGTTCTTC. This sequence encodes CTSSGPGTSRYNEQFF.

This chain uses TRBV4-1 with TRBJ1-2, with 7 bases that match TRBD1. Trimming removed 1 base from V and 3 bases from J; junction bases left unmatched: 8. The CDR3 is 16 amino acids. Germline-derived CDR1 and CDR2 are MGHRA and YSYEKL. The CDR3 bases are TGCGCCAGCAGCCAAGGGGGACAGCATGCCGACTATGGCTACACCTTC. It is translated as CASSQGGQHADYGYTF.

The chain joins TRBV7-9 to TRBJ1-1, with a weak D call TRBD1 (6 bases). The CDR3 consists of 16 residues. Germline V gene sequence: CDR1 SEHNR, CDR2 FQNEAQ (reference sequence). Trimming removed 4 bases from V and 6 bases from J, with 21 bases in between. CDR3 sequence (DNA): TGTGCCAGCAGCTCTCTCCGGGGGCAGTTTAGCTCTGAAGCTTTCTTT. It translates to CASSSLRGQFSSEAFF.

This clonotype has just one count. The genes are TRBV28 and TRBJ2-5; D may be TRBD2 (7 bases). Germline CDR1 MDHEN, CDR2 SYDVKM. The CDR3 has 15 residues. With 5 bases removed from V and 5 bases from J, the gap between germline ends came to 18 bases. The CDR3 spells CASSLAGAARETQYF. The CDR3 nucleotides are TGTGCCAGCAGTCTCGCGGGGGCCGCACGGGAGACCCAGTACTTC.

A remark on this clonotype: Mismatch with germline at one junction end may stem from a read error. This chain uses TRBV7-2 with TRBJ2-4; D may be TRBD2 (6 bases). Germline lookup yields CDR1 SGHTA and CDR2 FQGNSA. There are 14 residues in the CDR3. Here the CDR3 DNA reads TGTGCCGGCAGCTGGGAGCGGGCCGGAAACATTCAGTACTTC. As protein: CAGSWERAGNIQYF.

V and J are TRBV7-2 and TRBJ2-7; 8 bases align to TRBD2. Looked up from germline, CDR1 is SGHTA and CDR2 is FQGNSA. This CDR3 contains 17 residues. V dropped 1 base and J dropped 3; count of bases not matched to a gene: 11. The CDR3 region has the DNA TGTGCCAGCAGCTTAGATCGGCTAGCGGGTGGGTACTACGAGCAGTACTTC. Residues: CASSLDRLAGGYYEQYF.

This clonotype was detected only once. J is TRBJ2-5 and V is TRBV6-2 or TRBV6-3; 10 positions agree with TRBD2. The DNA end lines up better with TRBJ2-7; the J call may be wrong. CDR1 and CDR2 from the germline V gene are MNHEY and SVGEGT. This CDR3 has 12 amino acids. The CDR3 here is CASQREGYEQYF. CDR3 in DNA: TGTGCCAGCCAGCGGGAGGGCTACGAGCAGTACTTC.

This chain uses TRBV28 with TRBJ1-2, with TRBD1 identical over 8 bases. The V and J ends lost 7 bases and 3 bases, in that order; junction bases with no gene match: 4. The CDR3 has 13 amino acids. Germline CDR1 MDHEN, CDR2 SYDVKM. CDR3 sequence reads: CASNDRGYYGYTF. For the CDR3, the DNA is TGTGCCAGCAACGACAGGGGATACTATGGCTACACCTTC.

V and J are TRBV2 and TRBJ2-4, with 7 nucleotides matching TRBD2. Trimming cost V 4 bases and J 13 bases; bases outside gene matches: 7. This CDR3 is 12 amino acids long. Germline CDR1 reads SNHLY; CDR2 reads FYNNEI. DNA of the CDR3: TGTGCCAGCAGTGTAGGTGCGGGGGAGCAGTACTTC. This translates into CASSVGAGEQYF.

About this clonotype: An end of the junction differs from the germline gene, which may be a read error. The chain has TRBV28 and TRBJ2-1, with D possibly TRBD2 on 6 matching bases. CDR3 length: 15 amino acids. Germline-derived CDR1 and CDR2 are MDHEN and SYDVKM. The CDR3 is CASSDLGGAGNVQFF. Written as DNA, the CDR3 is TGTGCCAGCAGCGACTTGGGGGGAGCAGGGAATGTGCAGTTCTTC.

V gene TRBV5-1 combines with J gene TRBJ2-1; a possible D gene is TRBD1 (6 bases). This CDR3 is 16 amino acids long. Germline V gene sequence: CDR1 SGHRS, CDR2 YFSETQ. V was shortened by 4 bases and J by 5 bases, with 19 bases between the two germline ends. CDR3 sequence reads: CASSLGTPLGHNEQFF. Here the CDR3 DNA reads TGCGCCAGCAGCCTCGGGACACCCCTCGGCCACAATGAGCAGTTCTTC.

This CDR3 is CSAEGGGGPSNEKLFF. DNA of the CDR3: TGCAGTGCCGAGGGGGGAGGTGGACCGAGTAATGAAAAACTGTTTTTT. The rearrangement links TRBV20-1 to TRBJ1-4; maybe TRBD1 (6 bases). The CDR3 is 16 residues long. The ends were cut back, 6 bases at V and 4 bases at J, with 21 bases in the middle. Germline CDR1 is DFQATT and CDR2 is SNEGSKA (reference sequence).

The chain has TRBV5-6 and TRBJ2-5, with 9 bases fitting TRBD2. The V gene end was trimmed by 1 base and the J gene end by 5 bases; junction bases not matched to a gene: 6. The CDR3 is 15 amino acids. Per the germline V gene, CDR1 is SGHDT and CDR2 is YYEEEE. The CDR3 coding sequence is TGTGCCAGCAGCTTGTCAGGGACTAGCCGGGAGACCCAGTACTTC. It codes for CASSLSGTSRETQYF.

This clonotype was recorded a few times. The V call is TRBV20-1, the J call TRBJ2-5, with D unresolved. With 3 bases removed from V and 2 bases from J, the gap between germline ends came to 7 bases. The CDR3 totals 12 residues. From germline, CDR1 is DFQATT and CDR2 SNEGSKA (reference sequence). This CDR3 is CSASRRQETQYF. CDR3 nucleotides: TGCAGTGCTAGCAGACGGCAAGAGACCCAGTACTTC.

The chain joins TRBV2 to TRBJ2-3; D gene ambiguous. The V end was cut by 8 bases, the J end by 2 bases, with 11 bases between. Germline V gene lookup returns CDR1 SNHLY and CDR2 FYNNEI. The CDR3 totals 13 residues. The CDR3 DNA sequence: TGTGCCAGCGGAAGCCAGTTCACAGATACGCAGTATTTT. This codes for CASGSQFTDTQYF.

As concerns this clonotype: Likely a read error: the CDR3 ends without its conserved phenylalanine or tryptophan. The CDR3 region has the DNA TGCAGCGTTGAAGAGGGACTGACCTATGGCTACACCTCC. Its translation: CSVEEGLTYGYTS. The V and J genes are TRBV29-1 and TRBJ1-2; TRBD1 might be the D (5 bases). The germline V and J ends were trimmed by 0 bases and 4 bases, with 9 bases remaining between them. Germline CDR1 and CDR2: SQVTM and ANQGSEA. The CDR3 consists of 13 residues.

The V and J genes are TRBV28 and TRBJ2-7, with D perhaps given as TRBD1 or TRBD2 (5 bases each). Trimming removed 3 bases from V and 4 bases from J, with 25 bases in between. The CDR3 is 18 amino acids. Germline lookup yields CDR1 MDHEN and CDR2 SYDVKM. DNA of the CDR3: TGTGCCAGCAGTTTTGGTCTACGGGACCTCGGAAGGGGTTACGAGCAGTACTTC. Amino acid sequence: CASSFGLRDLGRGYEQYF.

This clonotype appeared a few times. V and J are TRBV11-1 and TRBJ2-6; D is possibly TRBD2 (5 bases). The CDR3 totals 19 residues. The ends were cut back, 1 base at V and 1 base at J, with 17 bases in the middle. Germline V gives CDR1 SGHAT, CDR2 FQDESV (reference sequence). CDR3: CASSLDPGFSRSGANVLTF. Here the CDR3 DNA reads TGTGCCAGCAGCTTAGACCCGGGGTTTAGTAGGTCTGGGGCCAACGTCCTGACTTTC.

V and J are TRBV30 and TRBJ2-5; D could derive from TRBD1 or TRBD2 (6 bases each). The V gene's germline CDR1 is GTSNPN and CDR2 SVGIG (reference sequence). Trimming removed 3 bases at V and 7 bases at J, with 15 bases between. The CDR3 covers 13 residues. CDR3 DNA: TGTGCCTGGAGCACCCGTGGAGGGGGGACCCAGTACTTC. Its protein is CAWSTRGGGTQYF.

V and J are TRBV6-1 and TRBJ1-2; D not resolved. Germline CDR1 is MNHNS and CDR2 is SASEGT. Trimming left V 4 bases short and J 7 bases short, with 13 bases between. The CDR3 runs to 13 residues. The CDR3 DNA reads as TGTGCCAGCAGTGGACCTTTCGGGCTTGGCTACACCTTC. This encodes CASSGPFGLGYTF.

The rearrangement links TRBV28 to TRBJ1-5; perhaps TRBD1 as D (6 bases). Germline CDR1 and CDR2: MDHEN and SYDVKM. The CDR3 has 13 residues. Deletions cut 6 bases from V and 5 bases from J, with 11 bases between. DNA for the CDR3: TGTGCCAGCAGCTCAGGGGTATATCAGCCCCAGCATTTT. It translates to CASSSGVYQPQHF.

This clonotype has more than one count but fewer than ten. The V and J genes are TRBV11-2 and TRBJ2-3, with D possibly being TRBD2 (5 bases). V lost 0 bases and J lost 6, with 10 bases in between. The CDR3 runs 14 residues. Looked up from germline, CDR1 is SGHAT and CDR2 is FQNNGV. The CDR3 reads CASSLDRGPDTQYF. As DNA, the CDR3 is TGTGCCAGCAGCTTAGACCGGGGTCCGGATACGCAGTATTTT.

There are a few counts of this clonotype. The J gene is TRBJ2-5, the V gene TRBV7-9; D is perhaps TRBD1 or TRBD2 (5 bases each). Germline-derived CDR1 and CDR2 are SEHNR and FQNEAQ (reference sequence). This CDR3 has 15 residues. V was clipped by 0 bases and J by 5 bases, with 13 bases between them. CDR3 region: CASSLALGDDETQYF. CDR3 DNA sequence: TGTGCCAGCAGCTTAGCGCTGGGGGATGACGAGACCCAGTACTTC.

DNA for the CDR3: TGTGCCACCAGTGAATCGGACAGGGCCGTAATTGGGGCCAACGTCCTGACTTTC. This sequence encodes CATSESDRAVIGANVLTF. This chain joins TRBV24-1 and TRBJ2-6; 8 bases align to TRBD1. The trim removed 4 bases at V and 3 bases at J, leaving 10 bases unmatched. This CDR3 has 18 amino acids. Germline values: CDR1 KGHDR, CDR2 SFDVKD.

V usage is TRBV20-1 and J usage is TRBJ2-7; 12 positions match TRBD2. The CDR3 is 14 amino acids. V lost 4 bases to trimming and J lost 4 bases; unmatched junction nucleotides: 5. Germline V gives CDR1 DFQATT, CDR2 SNEGSKA (reference sequence). The CDR3 loop is CSAKLAGGVYEQYF. CDR3 sequence (DNA): TGCAGTGCTAAACTAGCGGGAGGAGTATACGAGCAGTACTTC.

The V gene is TRBV10-3, the J gene TRBJ2-1, with D possibly matching TRBD2 (5 bases). CDR1 is ENHRY, CDR2 SYGVKD, per germline. The V end lost 0 bases, the J end lost 3 bases, and 9 bases lay between the germline ends. The CDR3 has 15 residues. CDR3 loop: CAISESPDYYNEQFF. The CDR3 DNA is TGTGCCATCAGTGAGTCGCCCGACTACTACAATGAGCAGTTCTTC.

The V call is TRBV12-3 or TRBV12-4, the J call TRBJ2-7; 7 bases fit TRBD1. The CDR3 loop spans 13 amino acids. Losses at the gene ends were 8 bases for V and 3 bases for J; bases not matched to a gene: 7. The CDR3 DNA sequence: TGTGCCAGCCAACGGGACAGCAACTACGAGCAGTACTTC. Its protein product is CASQRDSNYEQYF.

This clonotype was detected a few times. The rearrangement links TRBV20-1 to TRBJ2-1, with 7 bases matching TRBD2. From germline, CDR1 is DFQATT and CDR2 SNEGSKA (reference sequence). Trimming removed 1 base from V and 1 base from J; junction bases left unmatched: 7. CDR3 length: 16 residues. DNA for the CDR3: TGCAGTGCTAGAGCCCTCAAGCGGGATTCCTACAATGAGCAGTTCTTC. Translation: CSARALKRDSYNEQFF.

This clonotype was seen a few times. The CDR3: CSALPSGPVREQFF. DNA of the CDR3: TGCAGTGCGCTTCCTAGCGGGCCAGTACGTGAGCAGTTCTTC. The chain has TRBV20-1 and TRBJ2-1; TRBD2 aligns across 8 bases. The CDR3 loop spans 14 amino acids. Germline assignment: CDR1 DFQATT and CDR2 SNEGSKA (reference sequence). Trimming removed 6 bases from V and 9 bases from J; junction bases left unmatched: 13.

A single count supports this clonotype. The chain recombines TRBV5-1 with TRBJ2-1; TRBD1 aligns across 12 bases. This CDR3 has 15 residues. V lost 4 bases, J lost 10 bases, and 9 bases stayed unmatched. Germline-derived CDR1 and CDR2 are SGHRS and YFSETQ. CDR3 protein: CASSASGTGGREQFF. DNA of the CDR3: TGCGCCAGCAGCGCCTCCGGGACAGGGGGCAGAGAGCAGTTCTTC.

On this clonotype itself: Relative to the germline gene, one junction end is altered; a read error may explain this. This chain uses TRBV7-9 with TRBJ2-4; TRBD1 might be the D (5 bases). The J call is uncertain, as TRBJ2-7 better fits the DNA end. Germline CDR1 reads SEHNR; CDR2 reads FQNEAQ (reference sequence). This CDR3 contains 14 residues. CDR3 region: CASGLVGVNYEQYF. In nucleotides, the CDR3 is TGTGCCAGCGGCTTAGTAGGGGTTAACTACGAGCAGTACTTC.